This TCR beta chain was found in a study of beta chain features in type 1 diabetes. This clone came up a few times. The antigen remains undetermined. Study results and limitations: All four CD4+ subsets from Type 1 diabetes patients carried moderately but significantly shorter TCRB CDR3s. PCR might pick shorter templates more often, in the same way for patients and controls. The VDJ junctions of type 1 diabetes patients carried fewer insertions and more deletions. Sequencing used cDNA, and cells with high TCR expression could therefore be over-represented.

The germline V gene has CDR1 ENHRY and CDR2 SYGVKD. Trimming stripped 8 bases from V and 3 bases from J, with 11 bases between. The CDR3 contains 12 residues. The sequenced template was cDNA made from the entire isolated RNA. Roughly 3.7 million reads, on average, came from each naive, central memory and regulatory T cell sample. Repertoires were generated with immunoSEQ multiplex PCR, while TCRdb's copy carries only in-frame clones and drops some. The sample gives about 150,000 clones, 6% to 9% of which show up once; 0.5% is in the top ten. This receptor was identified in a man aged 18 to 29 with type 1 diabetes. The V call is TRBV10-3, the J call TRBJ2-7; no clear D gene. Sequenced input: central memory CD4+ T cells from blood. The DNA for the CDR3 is TGTGCCATCGCGGATACTGACTACGAGCAGTACTTC. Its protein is CAIADTDYEQYF.